This T cell receptor (beta chain) was captured by sequencing in a study of tissue T cells after allogeneic stem cell transplantation. Sequencing used immunoSEQ multiplex PCR; TCRdb keeps in-frame clones, though not all of them. The sample yields about 6,800 clones, approximately 35% seen once. About this clone: Its antigen is not known. Gene names and germline match the mouse. The read falls 1 residue short of the CDR3 end, and the missing part is taken from the germline J gene.

Time point denoted: mouse harvest day 14 after allogeneic transplant. The graft held 10^6 splenic CD5+ T cells and 10^7 T-cell-depleted bone marrow cells. Tissues came from B6→BALB/c major-mismatch GVHD mice at day 7 or 14. The V gene's germline CDR1 is KGHPV and CDR2 FQNQEV (reference sequence). The V and J ends lost 4 bases and 9 bases respectively, with 8 bases between them. The CDR3 loop spans 11 amino acids. Findings and caveats of the study: Few T cell clones were shared across patients, but motif clusters showed tissue-specific shared signatures. This small cohort was clinically heterogeneous, and sampling depth was a limitation. Only a limited share of tissue TCRs appeared in blood or spleen.

J is TRBJ2-4 and V is TRBV26; D ambiguous. The sample comprised skin. The receptor was isolated from a female BALB/c mouse given C57BL/6 T cells with graft-versus-host disease after an allogeneic hematopoietic cell transplant. CDR3 region: CASSPSQTLYF. CDR3 DNA, as far as it was read: TGTGCCAGCAGTCCCAGTCAAACCTTGTAC.